These 4 T cell receptor beta chains originate from one sample sequenced in a study of cytomegalovirus exposure and HLA in healthy donors. The PCR used 60 Vbeta and 13 Jbeta primers. Clones were read by immunoSEQ multiplex PCR, and TCRdb kept only the in-frame ones, dropping some. The sample records 60,000 to 70,000 clones, under 85% being singletons. Sequences were obtained from PBMCs. Receptors were obtained from a male donor in good health and CMV-seropositive.

This clone was counted between two and nine times. The chain carries TRBV6-5 and TRBJ1-5; D not certain. The CDR3 consists of 14 residues. Trimming cost V 6 bases and J 5 bases, with 14 bases left between them. Germline CDR1 reads MNHEY; CDR2 reads SVGAGI. The CDR3 spells CASRQTRFDQPQHF. In nucleotides, the CDR3 is TGTGCCAGCAGGCAAACGAGATTCGATCAGCCCCAGCATTTT.

The V gene is TRBV19, the J gene TRBJ1-2; the D is unclear. Germline CDR1 is LNHDA and CDR2 is SQIVND (reference sequence). V was cut by 2 bases and J by 4 bases, with 17 bases left in between. The CDR3 loop spans 16 amino acids. CDR3 coding DNA: TGTGCCAGTAGTATAATAGGCCCGGCAGGTCCCTATGGCTACACCTTC. It codes for CASSIIGPAGPYGYTF.

This chain links TRBV4-1 with TRBJ2-7, with a possible D match to TRBD2 (6 bases). This CDR3 spans 13 amino acids. CDR1 and CDR2 (germline): MGHRA, YSYEKL. Trimming stripped 5 bases from V and 3 bases from J, with 11 bases between. The CDR3 coding sequence is TGCGCCAGCAGCGCCCGGACTAACTACGAGCAGTACTTC. This codes for CASSARTNYEQYF.

The chain couples TRBV27 to TRBJ1-1; tentative D call: TRBD1 (6 bases). V gave up 3 bases and J gave up 0 bases, with 8 bases separating them. Germline V gene data show CDR1 as MNHEY and CDR2 as SMNVEV (reference sequence). The CDR3 spans 14 residues. The CDR3 protein is CASSLTGMNTEAFF. CDR3 DNA: TGTGCCAGCAGTTTGACAGGAATGAACACTGAAGCTTTCTTT.